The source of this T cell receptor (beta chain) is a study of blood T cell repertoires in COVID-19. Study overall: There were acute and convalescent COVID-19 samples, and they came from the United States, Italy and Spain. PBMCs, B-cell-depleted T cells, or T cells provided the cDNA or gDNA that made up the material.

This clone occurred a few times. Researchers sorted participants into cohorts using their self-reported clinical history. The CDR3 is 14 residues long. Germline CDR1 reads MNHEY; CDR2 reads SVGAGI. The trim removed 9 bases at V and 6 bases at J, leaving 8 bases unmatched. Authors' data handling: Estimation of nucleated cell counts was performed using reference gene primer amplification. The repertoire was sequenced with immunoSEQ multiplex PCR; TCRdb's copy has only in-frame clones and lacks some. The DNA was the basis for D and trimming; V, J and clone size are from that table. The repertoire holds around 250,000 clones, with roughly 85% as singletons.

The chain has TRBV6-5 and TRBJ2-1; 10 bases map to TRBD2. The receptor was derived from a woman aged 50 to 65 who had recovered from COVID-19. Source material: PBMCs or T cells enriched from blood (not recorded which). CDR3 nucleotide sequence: TGTGCCAGTGCTCCGGGACTAGCGAGCAATGAGCAGTTCTTC. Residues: CASAPGLASNEQFF.